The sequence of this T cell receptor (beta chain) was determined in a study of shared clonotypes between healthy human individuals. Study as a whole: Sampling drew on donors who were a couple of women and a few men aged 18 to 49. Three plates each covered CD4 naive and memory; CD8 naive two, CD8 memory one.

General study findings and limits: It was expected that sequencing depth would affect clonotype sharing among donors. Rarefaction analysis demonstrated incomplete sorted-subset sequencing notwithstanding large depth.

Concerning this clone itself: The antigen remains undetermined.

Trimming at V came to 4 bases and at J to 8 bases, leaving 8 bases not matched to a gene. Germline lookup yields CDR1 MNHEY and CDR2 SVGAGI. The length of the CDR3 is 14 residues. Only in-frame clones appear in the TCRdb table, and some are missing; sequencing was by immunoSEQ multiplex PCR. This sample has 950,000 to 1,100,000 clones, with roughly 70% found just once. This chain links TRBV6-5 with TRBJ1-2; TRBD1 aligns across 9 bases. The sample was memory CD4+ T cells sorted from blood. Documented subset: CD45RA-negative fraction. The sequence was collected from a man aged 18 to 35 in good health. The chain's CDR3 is CASSSTGGGRGYTF. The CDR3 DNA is TGTGCCAGCAGTTCAACAGGGGGCGGAAGAGGCTACACCTTC.